What follows describes a single T cell receptor (beta chain). As yet, its antigen is unknown. This entry belongs to a study of shared clonotypes between healthy human individuals. Study outcomes and limitations: Researchers sampled only blood; tissue repertoires likely differ.

Genomic DNA (from each subset) was split evenly across several immunoSEQ plates. TCRdb keeps only in-frame clones here, not all; method: immunoSEQ multiplex PCR. The sample yields approximately 480,000 clones, 75% to 80% seen once. Nashville, Tennessee was home to all donors, each a Caucasian adult. This clonotype originated in a woman aged 40 to 49 in good health. Some clones in this sample may be carry-over from other donors' samples. What was sequenced was PBMCs.

CDR3 coding DNA: TGTGCCAGCAGCTTGGTTCAGGCAGGCAACAATGAGCAGTTCTTC. Translating gives CASSLVQAGNNEQFF. The rearrangement links TRBV5-4 to TRBJ2-1; D gene unclear. This CDR3 is 15 amino acids long. The germline V and J ends were trimmed by 0 bases and 5 bases, with 12 bases remaining between them. The germline CDR1 and CDR2 sequences are SGHNT and YYREEE (reference sequence).